This TCR beta chain stems from a study of response to subunit inactivated influenza vaccine. Each CDR3 protein gets one entry after TCRdb re-called the RT-PCR reads with MiXCR. The table lists some 600,000 distinct CDR3 sequences, 12% to 15% of them singletons. Study results and limitations: Authors proposed each seasonal influenza vaccination draws in few new T cells.

Per germline, CDR1 MGHDK and CDR2 SYGVNS. Trimming left V 2 bases short and J 10 bases short, with 18 bases between. The CDR3 is made up of 15 amino acids. As to this clonotype: Its cognate antigen is unknown.

The source is a man in his forties or fifties who received an inactivated influenza vaccine. V and J are TRBV25-1 and TRBJ1-3; D is ambiguous. This specimen was PBMCs from blood, taken roughly 2 weeks before vaccination. The CDR3 DNA sequence: TGTGCCAGCAGTGAAGACTGGACCGCGGGAGGGACCATATATTTT. It specifies CASSEDWTAGGTIYF.